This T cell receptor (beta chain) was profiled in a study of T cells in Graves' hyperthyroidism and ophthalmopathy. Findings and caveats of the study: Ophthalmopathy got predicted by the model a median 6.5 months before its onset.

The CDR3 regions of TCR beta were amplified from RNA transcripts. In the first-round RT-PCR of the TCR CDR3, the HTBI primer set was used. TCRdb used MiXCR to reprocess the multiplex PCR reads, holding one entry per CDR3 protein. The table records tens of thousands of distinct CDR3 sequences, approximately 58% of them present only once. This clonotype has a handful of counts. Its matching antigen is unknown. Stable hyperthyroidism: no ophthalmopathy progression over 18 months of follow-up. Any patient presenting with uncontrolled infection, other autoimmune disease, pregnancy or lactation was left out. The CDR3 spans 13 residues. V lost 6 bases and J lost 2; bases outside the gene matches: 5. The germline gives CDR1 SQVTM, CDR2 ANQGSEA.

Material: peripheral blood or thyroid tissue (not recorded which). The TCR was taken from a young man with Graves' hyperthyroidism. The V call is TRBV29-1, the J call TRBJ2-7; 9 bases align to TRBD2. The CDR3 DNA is TGCAGCGTAACCGGGACTAGCCCCTACGAGCAGTACTTC. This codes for CSVTGTSPYEQYF.